These T cell receptor beta chains were read from a single sample in a study of metastatic and nonmetastatic thyroid tumors. Through MiXCR, TCRdb re-clonotyped the PCR reads. The sample has fewer than 70,000 clones; 25% to 35% are singletons. Material for sequencing was blood. The receptor source for this set is a female donor with papillary thyroid cancer or a benign thyroid nodule (not recorded which). Some clones in this sample may be carry-over from other donors' samples. CDR3s include the opening cysteine and the closing phenylalanine or tryptophan. A D gene is named only where the DNA matches it firmly. Only part of the rows carry a size: once, few, many, or a class if the clone is expanded.

>few|.|TRBJ2-6|TRBV28
CASSLTRGSGANVLTF
TGTGCCAGCAGTTTAACGCGCGGGTCTGGGGCCAACGTCCTGACTTTC
>few|TRBD1|TRBJ2-7|TRBV15
CATSRGGGQGYYEQYF
TGTGCCACCAGCAGAGGGGGGGGACAGGGGTACTACGAGCAGTACTTC
>few|.|TRBJ2-7|TRBV28
CASNLPQSGTYEQYF
TGTGCCAGCAACCTACCGCAGTCGGGGACCTACGAGCAGTACTTC
>few|.|TRBJ1-2|TRBV24-1
CATSDRDPFSHGYTF
TGTGCCACCAGTGATCGGGATCCATTTTCCCACGGCTACACCTTC
>.|.|TRBJ1-2|TRBV10-3
CAIRGAGSYGYTF
TGTGCCATCAGAGGGGCGGGTAGCTATGGCTACACCTTC
>.|TRBD1|TRBJ1-2|TRBV30
CAWTRGPGGYTF
TGTGCCTGGACCAGGGGGCCGGGTGGCTACACCTTC
>once|TRBD2|TRBJ2-1|TRBV7-2
CASSISGRRGRYNEQFF
TGTGCCAGCAGCATTAGCGGGAGAAGAGGACGTTACAATGAGCAGTTCTTC
>once|.|TRBJ2-1|TRBV18
CASSPGRGVSDEQFF
TGTGCCAGCTCACCCGGTCGGGGAGTCTCGGATGAGCAGTTCTTC
>few|TRBD2|TRBJ2-2|TRBV6-2/TRBV6-3
CASSILAGVAGELFF
TGTGCCAGCAGTATTCTAGCGGGAGTTGCTGGGGAGCTGTTTTTT
>.|.|TRBJ1-6|TRBV12-3/TRBV12-4
CASSSWGQGLSPLHF
TGTGCCAGCAGTTCATGGGGGCAGGGTCTATCACCCCTCCACTTT
>few|TRBD1|TRBJ1-5|TRBV6-1
CAILDRGNQPQHF
TGTGCCATTTTGGACAGGGGGAATCAGCCCCAGCATTTT
>many|.|TRBJ2-1|TRBV7-8
CASSLEDTSDEQFF
TGTGCCAGCAGCTTAGAGGATACTAGTGATGAGCAGTTCTTC
>few|.|TRBJ2-1|TRBV6-1
CASSKTDNQEQFF
TGTGCCAGCAGTAAGACTGACAATCAGGAGCAGTTCTTC
>.|.|TRBJ1-4|TRBV18
CASSPPPNEKLFF
TGTGCCAGCTCACCACCCCCTAATGAAAAACTGTTTTTT
>many|TRBD1|TRBJ1-6|TRBV30
CASHAGTGDSPLHF
TGTGCCTCTCATGCCGGGACAGGGGATTCACCCCTCCACTTT
>.|.|TRBJ2-7|TRBV5-1
CASSYGDLWSYEQYF
TGCGCCAGCAGCTACGGGGATCTTTGGTCCTACGAGCAGTACTTC
>few|.|TRBJ2-7|TRBV6-5
CASSYSMKATLGEQYF
TGTGCCAGCAGTTACTCGATGAAGGCTACCCTCGGGGAGCAGTACTTC
>.|.|TRBJ1-1|TRBV6-5
CASSYDSDKSWNTEAFF
TGTGCCAGCAGTTACGACTCGGATAAGAGTTGGAACACTGAAGCTTTCTTT
>.|.|TRBJ2-7|TRBV6-2/TRBV6-3
CASSPRDWDYEQYF
TGTGCCAGCAGTCCCCGGGACTGGGACTACGAGCAGTACTTC
>.|.|TRBJ1-3|TRBV6-1
CASKSVVSGNTIYF
TGTGCCAGCAAGAGTGTAGTCTCTGGAAACACCATATATTTT
>few|.|TRBJ2-3|TRBV10-2
CASSNGARNTQYF
TGCGCCAGCAGCAATGGTGCCAGAAATACGCAGTATTTT
>.|.|TRBJ2-6|TRBV6-2/TRBV6-3
CASSYSAWANVLTF
TGTGCCAGCAGTTACAGCGCTTGGGCCAACGTCCTGACTTTC
>few|TRBD1|TRBJ2-5|TRBV5-4
CASSLAGDREETQYF
TGTGCCAGCAGCTTGGCCGGAGACAGGGAAGAGACCCAGTACTTC
>.|TRBD2|TRBJ2-1|TRBV20-1
CSSKSGAYNEQFF
TGCAGTTCTAAGAGCGGGGCTTACAATGAGCAGTTCTTC
>.|.|TRBJ2-7|TRBV6-2/TRBV6-3
CASSFTTGGQYF
TGTGCCAGCAGTTTTACGACCGGAGGGCAGTACTTC
>.|.|TRBJ2-7|TRBV30
CAWSVTEQYF
TGTGCCTGGAGTGTAACCGAGCAGTACTTC
>.|TRBD2|TRBJ2-6|TRBV11-1
CASSGLADPGANVLTF
TGTGCCAGCAGTGGACTAGCGGATCCTGGGGCCAACGTCCTGACTTTC
>many|.|TRBJ2-5|TRBV28
CASSSQIQETQYF
TGTGCCAGCAGTTCCCAAATCCAAGAGACCCAGTACTTC
>few|TRBD1|TRBJ2-7|TRBV20-1
CSALTGASYEQYF
TGCAGTGCCCTAACAGGGGCCTCCTACGAGCAGTACTTC